Below, 21 T cell receptor beta chains from the same sample are listed, as sequenced in a study of blood T cell repertoires in COVID-19. Clones were sequenced by immunoSEQ multiplex PCR, and TCRdb holds only the in-frame ones, with some missing. The sample lists around 170,000 clones; around 87% were seen once. Sequencing was carried out using peripheral blood. The receptor source for this set is a man between 60 and 75 years old with COVID-19, enrolled during active disease.

This clone occurred once. The chain is built from TRBV7-2 and TRBJ1-4, with D perhaps TRBD1 (5 bases). In germline, CDR1 is SGHTA, CDR2 FQGNSA. The CDR3 spans 15 residues. Trimming stripped 4 bases from V and 8 bases from J, with 17 bases between. CDR3 region: CASSSLSGVSEKLFF. The CDR3 region has the DNA TGTGCCAGCAGCTCCCTCTCGGGGGTAAGCGAAAAACTGTTTTTT.

The rearrangement links TRBV27 to TRBJ1-1, with D tentatively TRBD1 (5 bases). This CDR3 comprises 15 residues. Germline loops: CDR1 MNHEY, CDR2 SMNVEV (reference sequence). The V end lost 5 bases, the J end lost 4 bases, and 17 bases lay between the germline ends. The CDR3: CASSRTTAYSTEAFF. The CDR3 nucleotides read TGTGCCAGCAGTCGAACGACAGCTTACAGCACTGAAGCTTTCTTT.

The gene calls are TRBV18 and TRBJ1-2; D is unresolved. The CDR3 covers 15 residues. The germline gives CDR1 KGHSH, CDR2 LQKENI. V was shortened by 2 bases and J by 8 bases, with 18 bases between the two germline ends. CDR3 nucleotides: TGTGCCAGCTCACCAAGTCTATCTCAAGAGGGAGGCTACACCTTC. Translated: CASSPSLSQEGGYTF. The whole variable domain, remainder taken from reference TRBV18 and TRBJ1-2, is NAGVMQNPRHLVRRRGQEARLRCSPMKGHSHVYWYRQLPEEGLKFMVYLQKENIIDESGMPKERFSAEFPKEGPSILRIQQVVRGDSAAYFCASSPSLSQEGGYTFGSGTRLTVV.

V gene TRBV5-1 combines with J gene TRBJ1-3, with 8 bases lining up with TRBD1. V gave up 4 bases and J gave up 0 bases; unmatched junction bases: 12. Germline CDR1 and CDR2: SGHRS and YFSETQ. The CDR3 is 18 residues long. The CDR3 loop reads CASSRQGQDTSSGNTIYF. For the CDR3, the DNA is TGCGCCAGCAGCCGGCAGGGACAGGACACCTCCTCTGGAAACACCATATATTTT.

The chain recombines TRBV6-2 or TRBV6-3 with TRBJ1-2; tentatively, D is TRBD1 (5 bases). V lost 4 bases, J lost 2 bases, and 17 bases lay in between. The CDR3 contains 16 residues. The germline V gene has CDR1 MNHEY and CDR2 SVGEGT. CDR3 sequence reads: CASSSFLGTENYGYTF. The CDR3, as DNA: TGTGCCAGCAGTTCTTTCCTTGGGACTGAGAACTATGGCTACACCTTC.

This chain joins TRBV7-2 and TRBJ1-2; no reliable D call. Germline V gives CDR1 SGHTA, CDR2 FQGNSA. The CDR3 contains 11 residues. Trimming pared 4 bases from V and 13 bases from J, leaving 13 bases between. The CDR3 spells CASSSDLGSTF. CDR3 coding DNA: TGTGCCAGCAGCTCCGATCTGGGGAGCACCTTC.

The chain joins TRBV6-2 or TRBV6-3 to TRBJ2-2, with D perhaps TRBD1 (5 bases). Trimming removed 5 bases from V and 1 base from J, with 14 bases in between. The CDR3 covers 16 residues. Germline V gives CDR1 MNHEY, CDR2 SVGEGT. The CDR3 spells CASSRTGARNTGELFF. Written as DNA, the CDR3 is TGTGCCAGCAGTCGTACAGGCGCACGGAACACCGGGGAGCTGTTTTTT.

A single count supports this clone. The chain uses TRBV5-6 and TRBJ1-2; no reliable D call. The CDR3 is 12 residues long. Trimming shortened V by 2 bases and J by 8 bases, and 10 bases separated the two germline ends. Germline V CDR1 and CDR2: SGHDT, YYEEEE. CDR3 sequence: CASSLGGSGYTF. CDR3 nucleotides: TGTGCCAGCAGCTTAGGAGGGTCGGGCTACACCTTC.

The V gene is TRBV30, the J gene TRBJ2-2; 8 bases align to TRBD2. The CDR3 consists of 14 residues. The junction had 5 bases not matched to a gene; V was cut back by 5 bases and J by 3 bases. Germline CDR1 and CDR2: GTSNPN and SVGIG (reference sequence). This CDR3 is CAWAGTRYTGELFF. In DNA form, the CDR3 reads TGTGCCTGGGCCGGGACTAGATACACCGGGGAGCTGTTTTTT.

The chain uses TRBV11-1 and TRBJ1-4; 7 bases are a match to TRBD1. This CDR3 comprises 15 residues. V lost 5 bases, J lost 5 bases, and 8 bases stayed unmatched. Germline loops: CDR1 SGHAT, CDR2 FQDESV (reference sequence). DNA of the CDR3: TGTGCCAGCAGCCCCAGACAGGGCACGAATGAAAAACTGTTTTTT. Protein product: CASSPRQGTNEKLFF.

The gene calls are TRBV7-2 and TRBJ2-5; 7 bases match TRBD2. The CDR3 runs 16 residues. Germline V gene lookup returns CDR1 SGHTA and CDR2 FQGNSA. J lost 0 bases, V lost 2 bases, and 6 bases had no gene match. The CDR3 DNA is TGTGCCAGCAGCTTAATGAGGCTAGCGGACCAAGAGACCCAGTACTTC. This encodes CASSLMRLADQETQYF.

For the CDR3, the DNA is TGTGCCACCAGTGAGACAGGGAAAGACTATGGCTACACCTTC. Protein: CATSETGKDYGYTF. The chain employs TRBV24-1 and TRBJ1-2; 7 nucleotides match TRBD1. Germline assignment: CDR1 KGHDR and CDR2 SFDVKD. The CDR3 extends over 14 amino acids. V gave up 4 bases and J gave up 3 bases; unmatched junction bases: 4.

The chain employs TRBV5-6 and TRBJ1-2; unclear D gene. Germline V gene sequence: CDR1 SGHDT, CDR2 YYEEEE. Trimming left V 0 bases short and J 2 bases short, with 5 bases between. The CDR3 runs 13 residues. The CDR3 DNA is TGTGCCAGCAGCTTGGGCGGGAACTATGGCTACACCTTC. It codes for CASSLGGNYGYTF.

The gene calls are TRBV7-2 and TRBJ2-2, with 11 bases identical to TRBD2. V lost 6 bases, J lost 4 bases, and 10 bases stayed unmatched. There are 17 residues in the CDR3. The germline V gene encodes CDR1 SGHTA and CDR2 FQGNSA. The CDR3 spells CASRAGGLADLTGELFF. Here the CDR3 DNA reads TGTGCCAGCAGGGCGGGGGGACTAGCGGATCTCACCGGGGAGCTGTTTTTT.

The chain recombines TRBV28 with TRBJ1-2; D possibly corresponds to TRBD1 (5 bases). Germline-derived CDR1 and CDR2 are MDHEN and SYDVKM. The CDR3 runs 16 residues. Between the trimmed V and J ends, which lost 4 bases and 0 bases, there was a span of 15 bases. The CDR3 coding sequence is TGTGCCAGCAGTTCCTCTTTAGGGGCCACTAACTATGGCTACACCTTC. Translation gives CASSSSLGATNYGYTF.

V is TRBV19 and J is TRBJ2-3, with 12 bases lining up with TRBD2. This CDR3 is 17 amino acids long. V lost 11 bases to trimming and J lost 0 bases; unmatched junction nucleotides: 12. Germline-derived CDR1 and CDR2 are LNHDA and SQIVND (reference sequence). The CDR3 DNA sequence: TGTGCCTCACTCCTGACTAGCGGGAGTCCCAGCACAGATACGCAGTATTTT. Translated, it gives CASLLTSGSPSTDTQYF.

The gene calls are TRBV7-8 and TRBJ2-5, with TRBD2 as a possible D gene (6 bases). Germline V lookup: CDR1 SGHVS, CDR2 FQNEAQ. V lost 2 bases, J lost 5 bases, and 12 bases lay in between. There are 14 residues in the CDR3. CDR3 residues: CASSLTGVFETQYF. The DNA for the CDR3 is TGTGCCAGCAGCTTAACGGGGGTATTTGAGACCCAGTACTTC.

CDR3 residues: CASSPGDSRREQYF. The CDR3 bases are TGTGCCAGCAGCCCAGGGGACAGCAGGCGCGAGCAGTACTTC. The rearrangement joins TRBV16 to TRBJ2-7; TRBD1 matches at 7 bases. This CDR3 spans 14 amino acids. Germline lookup yields CDR1 KGHSY and CDR2 FQNENV. The junction had 9 bases not matched to a gene; V was cut back by 4 bases and J by 6 bases.

The chain carries TRBV11-2 and TRBJ2-1; 11 bases line up with TRBD2. The CDR3 runs 17 residues. Germline loops: CDR1 SGHAT, CDR2 FQNNGV. The V segment lost 4 bases and the J segment 4 bases; nucleotides outside the gene matches: 9. The chain's CDR3 is CASSSTTGTSGYNEQFF. CDR3 in DNA: TGTGCCAGCAGCTCGACTACCGGGACTAGCGGATACAATGAGCAGTTCTTC.

The chain carries TRBV10-3 and TRBJ1-4; D call uncertain. CDR1 and CDR2 from the germline V gene are ENHRY and SYGVKD. The V gene lost 4 bases and the J gene lost 7 bases, with 10 bases spanning the gap. The CDR3 spans 13 residues. The DNA of the CDR3 is TGTGCCATCAGTGTTGAGGTTTCTGAAAAACTGTTTTTT. Its protein is CAISVEVSEKLFF.

The V gene is TRBV7-6, the J gene TRBJ2-1; D is undetermined. The CDR3 contains 14 residues. Trimming cost V 2 bases and J 2 bases, with 7 bases left between them. Germline V lookup: CDR1 SGHVS, CDR2 FNYEAQ. The CDR3 sequence is CASSLNPAYNEQFF. Here the CDR3 DNA reads TGTGCCAGCAGCTTAAATCCCGCCTACAATGAGCAGTTCTTC.